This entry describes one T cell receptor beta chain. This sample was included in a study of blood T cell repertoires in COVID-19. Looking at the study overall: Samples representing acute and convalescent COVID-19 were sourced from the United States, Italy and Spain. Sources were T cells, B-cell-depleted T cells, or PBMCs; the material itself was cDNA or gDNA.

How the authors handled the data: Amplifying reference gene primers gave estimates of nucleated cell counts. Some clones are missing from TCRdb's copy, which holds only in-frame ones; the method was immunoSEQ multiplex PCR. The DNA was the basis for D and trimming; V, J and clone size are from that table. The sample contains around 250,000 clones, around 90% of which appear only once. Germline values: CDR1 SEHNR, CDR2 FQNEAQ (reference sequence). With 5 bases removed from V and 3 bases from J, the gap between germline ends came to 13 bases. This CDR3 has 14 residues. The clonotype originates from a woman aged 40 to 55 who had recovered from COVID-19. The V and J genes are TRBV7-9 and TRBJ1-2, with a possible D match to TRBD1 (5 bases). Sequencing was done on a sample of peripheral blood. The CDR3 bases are TGTGCCAGCAGCAGATCGGGGGAAGACTATGGCTACACCTTC. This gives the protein CASSRSGEDYGYTF.